This TCR beta chain was sequenced during a study of cytomegalovirus exposure and HLA in healthy donors. Study-level points and caveats: Later examination showed HLA-associated TCR beta chains had greater clonal expansion than equally common others.

On this clone: Its antigen is undetermined.

Germline lookup yields CDR1 SGHAT and CDR2 FQNNGV. The CDR3 spans 15 residues. V gave up 5 bases and J gave up 2 bases; unmatched junction bases: 4. Amplification used 60 Vbeta primers and 13 Jbeta primers. TCRdb's table, derived via immunoSEQ multiplex PCR, lists solely in-frame clones and lacks some. This sample lists 80,000 to 100,000 clones; its ten largest clones have roughly 14%. V gene TRBV11-2 combines with J gene TRBJ2-7; 12 bases line up with TRBD2. Sequencing input: PBMCs. This clonotype originated in a man in his fifties in good health and CMV-seropositive. The DNA for the CDR3 is TGTGCCAGCAGCCCTCTAGCGGGAGGGACCTACGAGCAGTACTTC. This translates into CASSPLAGGTYEQYF.